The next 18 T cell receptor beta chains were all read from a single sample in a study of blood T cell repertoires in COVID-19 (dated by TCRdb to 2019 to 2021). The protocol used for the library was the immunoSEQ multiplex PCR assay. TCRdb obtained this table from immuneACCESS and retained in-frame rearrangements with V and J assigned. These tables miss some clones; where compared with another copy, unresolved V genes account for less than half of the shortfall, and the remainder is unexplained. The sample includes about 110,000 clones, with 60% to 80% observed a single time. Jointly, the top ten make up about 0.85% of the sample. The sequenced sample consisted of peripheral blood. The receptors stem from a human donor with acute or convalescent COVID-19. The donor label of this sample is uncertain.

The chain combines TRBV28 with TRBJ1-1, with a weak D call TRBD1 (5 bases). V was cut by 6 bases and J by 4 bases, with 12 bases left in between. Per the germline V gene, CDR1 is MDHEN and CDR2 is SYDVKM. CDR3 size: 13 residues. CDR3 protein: CASRGGAGTEAFF. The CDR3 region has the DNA TGTGCCAGCAGAGGTGGGGCCGGCACTGAAGCTTTCTTT.

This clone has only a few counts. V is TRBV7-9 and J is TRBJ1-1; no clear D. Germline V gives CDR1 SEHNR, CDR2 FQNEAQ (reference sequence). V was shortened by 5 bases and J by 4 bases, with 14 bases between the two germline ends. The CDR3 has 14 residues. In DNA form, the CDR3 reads TGTGCCAGCAGCCACTCCGGTCCGGGCACTGAAGCTTTCTTT. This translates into CASSHSGPGTEAFF.

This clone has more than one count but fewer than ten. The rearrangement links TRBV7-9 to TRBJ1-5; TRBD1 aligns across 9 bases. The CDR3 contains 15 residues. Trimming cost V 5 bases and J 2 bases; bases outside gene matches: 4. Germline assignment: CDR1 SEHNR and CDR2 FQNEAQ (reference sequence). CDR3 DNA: TGTGCCAGCAGCCGGGACAGGGCTGGCAATCAGCCCCAGCATTTT. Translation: CASSRDRAGNQPQHF.

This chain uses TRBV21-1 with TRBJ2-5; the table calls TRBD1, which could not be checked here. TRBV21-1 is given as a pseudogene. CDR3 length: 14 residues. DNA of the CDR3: TGTGCCAGCAGCTTATGGACAGGGGGCGAGACCCAGTACTTC. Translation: CASSLWTGGETQYF.

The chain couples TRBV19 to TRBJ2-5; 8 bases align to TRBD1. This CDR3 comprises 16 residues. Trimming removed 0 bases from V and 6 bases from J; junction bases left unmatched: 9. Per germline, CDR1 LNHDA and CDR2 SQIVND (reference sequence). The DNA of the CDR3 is TGTGCCAGTAGTATAGAGGGACAGGCTACGGGGAAGACCCAGTACTTC. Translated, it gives CASSIEGQATGKTQYF.

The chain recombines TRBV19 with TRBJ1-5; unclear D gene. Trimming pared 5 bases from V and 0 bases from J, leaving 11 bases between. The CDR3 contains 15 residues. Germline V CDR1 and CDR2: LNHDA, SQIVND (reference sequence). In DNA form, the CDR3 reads TGTGCCAGTAGTCTCGGCGGGCTTAGCAATCAGCCCCAGCATTTT. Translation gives CASSLGGLSNQPQHF.

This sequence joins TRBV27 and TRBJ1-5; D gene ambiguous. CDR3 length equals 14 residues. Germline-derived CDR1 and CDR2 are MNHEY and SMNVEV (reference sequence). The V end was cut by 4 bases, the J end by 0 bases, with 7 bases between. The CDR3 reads CASSSGHSNQPQHF. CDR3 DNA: TGTGCCAGCAGTTCGGGTCATAGCAATCAGCCCCAGCATTTT.

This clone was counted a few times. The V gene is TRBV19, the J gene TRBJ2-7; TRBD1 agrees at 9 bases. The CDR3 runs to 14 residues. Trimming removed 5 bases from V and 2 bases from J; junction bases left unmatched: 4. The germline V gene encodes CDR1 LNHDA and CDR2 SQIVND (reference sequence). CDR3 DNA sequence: TGTGCCAGTAGTCCGGGACAGGGACCCTACGAGCAGTACTTC. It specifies CASSPGQGPYEQYF.

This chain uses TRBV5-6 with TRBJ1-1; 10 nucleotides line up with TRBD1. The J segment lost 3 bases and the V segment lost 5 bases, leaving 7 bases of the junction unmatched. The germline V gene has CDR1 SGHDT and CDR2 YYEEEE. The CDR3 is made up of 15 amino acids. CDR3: CASRRRGQGYTEAFF. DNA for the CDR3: TGTGCCAGCAGGAGGCGGGGACAGGGGTACACTGAAGCTTTCTTT. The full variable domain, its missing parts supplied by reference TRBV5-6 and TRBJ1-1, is DAGVTQSPTHLIKTRGQQVTLRCSPKSGHDTVSWYQQALGQGPQFIFQYYEEEERQRGNFPDRFSGHQFPNYSSELNVNALLLGDSALYLCASRRRGQGYTEAFFGQGTRLTVV.

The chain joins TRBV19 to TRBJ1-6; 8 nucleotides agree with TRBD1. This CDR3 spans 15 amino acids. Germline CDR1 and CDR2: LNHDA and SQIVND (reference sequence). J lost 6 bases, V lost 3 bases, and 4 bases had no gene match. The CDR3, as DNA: TGTGCCAGTAGTATTACAGGGGGGAGTAATTCACCCCTCCACTTT. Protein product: CASSITGGSNSPLHF.

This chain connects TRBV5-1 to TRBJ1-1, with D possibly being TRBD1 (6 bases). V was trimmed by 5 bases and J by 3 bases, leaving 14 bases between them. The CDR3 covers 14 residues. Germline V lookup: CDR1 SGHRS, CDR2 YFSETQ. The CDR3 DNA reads TGCGCCAGCAGGGGACACCTCGGGGACACTGAAGCTTTCTTT. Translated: CASRGHLGDTEAFF.

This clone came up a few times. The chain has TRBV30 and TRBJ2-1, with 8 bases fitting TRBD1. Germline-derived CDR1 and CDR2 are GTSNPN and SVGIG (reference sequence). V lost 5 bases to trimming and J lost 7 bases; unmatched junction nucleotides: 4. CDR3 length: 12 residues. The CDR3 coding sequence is TGTGCCTGGGACAGGGGTAGAAATGAGCAGTTCTTC. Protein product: CAWDRGRNEQFF.

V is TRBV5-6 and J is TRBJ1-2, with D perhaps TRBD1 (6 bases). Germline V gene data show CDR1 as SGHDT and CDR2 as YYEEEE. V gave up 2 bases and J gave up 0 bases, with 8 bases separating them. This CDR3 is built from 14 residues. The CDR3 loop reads CASSLTGSNYGYTF. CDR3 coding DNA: TGTGCCAGCAGCTTAACAGGGTCTAACTATGGCTACACCTTC.

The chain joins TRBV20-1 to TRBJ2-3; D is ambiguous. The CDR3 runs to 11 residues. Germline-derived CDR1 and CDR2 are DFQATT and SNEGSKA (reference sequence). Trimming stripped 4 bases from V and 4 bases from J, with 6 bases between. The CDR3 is CSATNPDTQYF. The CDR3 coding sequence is TGCAGTGCTACAAATCCAGATACGCAGTATTTT.

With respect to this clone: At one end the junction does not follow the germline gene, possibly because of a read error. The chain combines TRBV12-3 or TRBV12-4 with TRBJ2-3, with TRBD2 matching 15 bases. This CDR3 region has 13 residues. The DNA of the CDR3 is TGTGCCAGCAGCCCTGGGACTAGCGGGGGGCGGGATTTT. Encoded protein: CASSPGTSGGRDF.

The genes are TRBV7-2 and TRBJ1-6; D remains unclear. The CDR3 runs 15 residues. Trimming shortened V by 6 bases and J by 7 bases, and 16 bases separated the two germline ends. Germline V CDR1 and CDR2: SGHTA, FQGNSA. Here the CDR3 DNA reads TGTGCCAGCAGAACCGGGTCTGCGGTGAATTCACCCCTCCACTTT. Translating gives CASRTGSAVNSPLHF.

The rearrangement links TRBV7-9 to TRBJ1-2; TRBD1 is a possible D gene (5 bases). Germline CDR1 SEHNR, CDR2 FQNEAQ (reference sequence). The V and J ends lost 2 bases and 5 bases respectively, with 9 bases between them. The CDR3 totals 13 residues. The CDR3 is CASSLNRRYGYTF. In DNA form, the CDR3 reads TGTGCCAGCAGCTTAAACAGGAGATATGGCTACACCTTC. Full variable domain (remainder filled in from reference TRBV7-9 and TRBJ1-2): DTGVSQNPRHKITKRGQNVTFRCDPISEHNRLYWYRQTLGQGPEFLTYFQNEAQLEKSRLLSDRFSAERPKGSFSTLEIQRTEQGDSAMYLCASSLNRRYGYTFGSGTRLTVV.

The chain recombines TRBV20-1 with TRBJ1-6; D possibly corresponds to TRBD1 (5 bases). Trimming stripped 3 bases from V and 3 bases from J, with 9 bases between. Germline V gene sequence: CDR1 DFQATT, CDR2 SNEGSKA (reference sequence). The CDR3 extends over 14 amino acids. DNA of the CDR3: TGCAGTGCTAGTAGGGGCAGCTATAATTCACCCCTCCACTTT. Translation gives CSASRGSYNSPLHF.